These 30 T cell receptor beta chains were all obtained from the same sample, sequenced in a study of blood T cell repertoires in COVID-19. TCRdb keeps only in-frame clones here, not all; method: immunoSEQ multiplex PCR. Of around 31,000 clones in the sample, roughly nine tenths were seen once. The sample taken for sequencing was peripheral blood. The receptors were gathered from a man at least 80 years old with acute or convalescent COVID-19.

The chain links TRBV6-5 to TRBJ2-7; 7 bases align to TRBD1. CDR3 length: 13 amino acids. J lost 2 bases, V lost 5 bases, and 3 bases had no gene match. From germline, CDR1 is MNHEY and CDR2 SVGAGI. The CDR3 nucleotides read TGTGCCAGCAGTACGGACAGGACCTACGAGCAGTACTTC. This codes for CASSTDRTYEQYF.

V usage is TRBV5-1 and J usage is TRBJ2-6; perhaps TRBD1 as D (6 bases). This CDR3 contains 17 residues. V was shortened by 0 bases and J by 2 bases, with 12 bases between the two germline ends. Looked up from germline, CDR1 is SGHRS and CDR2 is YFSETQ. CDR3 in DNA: TGCGCCAGCAGCTTGGCCGCACAGGGTGCTGGGGCCAACGTCCTGACTTTC. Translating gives CASSLAAQGAGANVLTF.

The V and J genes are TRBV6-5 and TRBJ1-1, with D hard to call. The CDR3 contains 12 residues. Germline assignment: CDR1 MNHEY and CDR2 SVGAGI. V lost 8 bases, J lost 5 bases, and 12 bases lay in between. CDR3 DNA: TGTGCCAGCTCGACGGGTAATACTGAAGCTTTCTTT. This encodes CASSTGNTEAFF.

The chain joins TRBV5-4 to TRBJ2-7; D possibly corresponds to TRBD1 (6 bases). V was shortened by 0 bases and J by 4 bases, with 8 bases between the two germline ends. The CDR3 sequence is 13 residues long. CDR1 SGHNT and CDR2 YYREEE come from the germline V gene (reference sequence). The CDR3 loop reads CASSLGTEYEQYF. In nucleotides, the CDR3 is TGTGCCAGCAGCTTGGGGACAGAATACGAGCAGTACTTC.

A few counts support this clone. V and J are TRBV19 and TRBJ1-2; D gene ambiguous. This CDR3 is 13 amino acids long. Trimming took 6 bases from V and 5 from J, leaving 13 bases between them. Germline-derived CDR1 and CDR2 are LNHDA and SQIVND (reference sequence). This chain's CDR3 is CASRRPSGYGYTF. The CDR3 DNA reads TGTGCCAGTAGAAGGCCTTCGGGGTATGGCTACACCTTC.

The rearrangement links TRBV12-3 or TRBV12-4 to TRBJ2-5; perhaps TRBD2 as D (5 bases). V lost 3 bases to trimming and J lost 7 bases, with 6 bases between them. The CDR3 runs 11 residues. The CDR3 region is CASSFSGTQYF. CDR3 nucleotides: TGTGCCAGCAGTTTCAGCGGGACCCAGTACTTC.

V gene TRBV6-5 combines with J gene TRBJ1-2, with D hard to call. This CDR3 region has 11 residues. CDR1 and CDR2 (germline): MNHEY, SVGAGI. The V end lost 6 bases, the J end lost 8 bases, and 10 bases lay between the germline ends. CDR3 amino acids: CASSASLGYTF. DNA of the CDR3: TGTGCCAGCAGCGCTTCACTAGGCTACACCTTC.

Here the CDR3 DNA reads TGTGCCAGCTCACCTTCGGGACACGATATGAACACTGAAGCTTTCTTT. Residues: CASSPSGHDMNTEAFF. This sequence joins TRBV18 and TRBJ1-1, with D possibly TRBD1 on 6 matching bases. This CDR3 contains 16 residues. V gave up 3 bases and J gave up 0 bases, with 14 bases separating them. Germline CDR1 is KGHSH and CDR2 is LQKENI. Combining the CDR3 with reference TRBV18 and TRBJ1-1 gives the whole variable domain NAGVMQNPRHLVRRRGQEARLRCSPMKGHSHVYWYRQLPEEGLKFMVYLQKENIIDESGMPKERFSAEFPKEGPSILRIQQVVRGDSAAYFCASSPSGHDMNTEAFFGQGTRLTVV.

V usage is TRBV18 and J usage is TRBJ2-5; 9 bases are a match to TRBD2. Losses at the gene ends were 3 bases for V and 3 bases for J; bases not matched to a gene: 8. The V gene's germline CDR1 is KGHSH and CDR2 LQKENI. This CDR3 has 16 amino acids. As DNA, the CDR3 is TGTGCCAGCTCACCCGGGGTAGCGGGAGCAGAAGAGACCCAGTACTTC. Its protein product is CASSPGVAGAEETQYF.

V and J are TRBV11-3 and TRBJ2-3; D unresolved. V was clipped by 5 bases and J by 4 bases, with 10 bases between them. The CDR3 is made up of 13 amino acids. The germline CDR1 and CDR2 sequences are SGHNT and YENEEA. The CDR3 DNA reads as TGTGCCAGCAGCCTCCGCAGTGCAGATACGCAGTATTTT. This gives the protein CASSLRSADTQYF.

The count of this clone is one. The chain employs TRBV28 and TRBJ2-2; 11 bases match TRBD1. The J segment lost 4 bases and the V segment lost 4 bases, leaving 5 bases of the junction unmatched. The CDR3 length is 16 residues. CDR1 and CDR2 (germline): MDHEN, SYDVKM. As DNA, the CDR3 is TGTGCCAGCAGTTCTACCGGGACAGGGGGCACCGGGGAGCTGTTTTTT. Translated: CASSSTGTGGTGELFF.

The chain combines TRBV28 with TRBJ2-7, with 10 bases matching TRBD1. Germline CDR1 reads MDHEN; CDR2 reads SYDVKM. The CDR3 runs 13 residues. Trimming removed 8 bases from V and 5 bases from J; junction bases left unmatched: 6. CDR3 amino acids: CASLRQGANEQYF. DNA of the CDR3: TGTGCCAGCCTTCGACAGGGGGCCAACGAGCAGTACTTC.

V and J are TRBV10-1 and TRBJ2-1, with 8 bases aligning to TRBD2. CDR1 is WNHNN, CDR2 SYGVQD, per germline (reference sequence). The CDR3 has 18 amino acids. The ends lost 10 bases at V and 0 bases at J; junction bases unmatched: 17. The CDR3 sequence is CAKQGGLGRGASYNEQFF. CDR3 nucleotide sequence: TGCGCCAAACAAGGCGGACTCGGGAGGGGGGCCTCCTACAATGAGCAGTTCTTC.

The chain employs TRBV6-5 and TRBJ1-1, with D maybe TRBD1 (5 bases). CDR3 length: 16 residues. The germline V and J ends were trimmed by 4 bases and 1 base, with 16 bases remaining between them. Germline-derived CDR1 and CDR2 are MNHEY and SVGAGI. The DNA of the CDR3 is TGTGCCAGCAGTTTCACTCTGGCAGGGCCGAACACTGAAGCTTTCTTT. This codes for CASSFTLAGPNTEAFF.

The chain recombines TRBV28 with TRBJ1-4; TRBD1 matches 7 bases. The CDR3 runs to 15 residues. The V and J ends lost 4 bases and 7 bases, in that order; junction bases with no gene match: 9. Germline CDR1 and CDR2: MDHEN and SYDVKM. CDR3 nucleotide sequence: TGTGCCAGCAGTTCCGCGGAGGGGGCTGGTGAAAAACTGTTTTTT. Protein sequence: CASSSAEGAGEKLFF.

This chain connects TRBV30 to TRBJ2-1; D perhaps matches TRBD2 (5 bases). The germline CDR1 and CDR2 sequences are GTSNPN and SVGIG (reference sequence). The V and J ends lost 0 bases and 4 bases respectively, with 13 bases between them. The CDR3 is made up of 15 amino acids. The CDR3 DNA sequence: TGTGCCTGGAGTGTGGGAGAGGGCGGGTACAATGAGCAGTTCTTC. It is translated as CAWSVGEGGYNEQFF. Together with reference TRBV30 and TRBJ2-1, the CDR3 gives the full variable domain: SQTIHQWPATLVQPVGSPLSLECTVEGTSNPNLYWYRQAAGRGLQLLFYSVGIGQISSEVPQNLSASRPQDRQFILSSKKLLLSDSGFYLCAWSVGEGGYNEQFFGPGTRLTVL.

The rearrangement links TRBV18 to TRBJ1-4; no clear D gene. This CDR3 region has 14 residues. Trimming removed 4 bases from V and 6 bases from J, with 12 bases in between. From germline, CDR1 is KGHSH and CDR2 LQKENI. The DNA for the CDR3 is TGTGCCAGCTCACTAAGAAACCGGGATGAAAAACTGTTTTTT. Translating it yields CASSLRNRDEKLFF.

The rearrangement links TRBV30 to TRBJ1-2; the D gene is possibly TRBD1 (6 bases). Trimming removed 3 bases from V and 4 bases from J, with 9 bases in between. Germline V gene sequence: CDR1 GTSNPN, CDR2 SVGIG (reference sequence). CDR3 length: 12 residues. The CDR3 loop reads CAWSSDSYGYTF. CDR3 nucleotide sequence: TGTGCCTGGAGCTCGGACAGCTATGGCTACACCTTC.

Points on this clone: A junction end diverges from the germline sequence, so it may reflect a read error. CDR3 region: CASSIAGGSGWNTQYF. CDR3 nucleotides: TGTGCCAGCAGCATAGCGGGAGGGAGCGGGTGGAATACGCAGTATTTT. This chain connects TRBV7-2 to TRBJ2-3, with TRBD2 matching over 11 bases. The CDR3 covers 16 residues. Germline V gives CDR1 SGHTA, CDR2 FQGNSA.

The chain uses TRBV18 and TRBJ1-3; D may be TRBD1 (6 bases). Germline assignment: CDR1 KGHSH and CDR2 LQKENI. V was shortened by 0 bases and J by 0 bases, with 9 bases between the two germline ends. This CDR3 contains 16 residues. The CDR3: CASSPPRTDSGNTIYF. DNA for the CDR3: TGTGCCAGCTCACCACCCAGGACAGACTCTGGAAACACCATATATTTT. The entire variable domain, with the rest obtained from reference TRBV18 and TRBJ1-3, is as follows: NAGVMQNPRHLVRRRGQEARLRCSPMKGHSHVYWYRQLPEEGLKFMVYLQKENIIDESGMPKERFSAEFPKEGPSILRIQQVVRGDSAAYFCASSPPRTDSGNTIYFGEGSWLTVV.

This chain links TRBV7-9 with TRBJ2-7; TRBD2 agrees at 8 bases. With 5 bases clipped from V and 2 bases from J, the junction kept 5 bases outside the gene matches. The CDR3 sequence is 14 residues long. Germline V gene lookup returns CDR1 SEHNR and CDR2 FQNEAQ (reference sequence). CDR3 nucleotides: TGTGCCAGCAGCATCCGGGAGGGCCCCTACGAGCAGTACTTC. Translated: CASSIREGPYEQYF.

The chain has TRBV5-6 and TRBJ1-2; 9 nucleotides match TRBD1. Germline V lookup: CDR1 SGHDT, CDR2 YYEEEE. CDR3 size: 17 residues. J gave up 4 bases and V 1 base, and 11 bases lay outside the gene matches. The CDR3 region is CASSLLQGAAQSYGYTF. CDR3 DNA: TGTGCCAGCAGCTTGTTACAGGGGGCAGCTCAATCCTATGGCTACACCTTC.

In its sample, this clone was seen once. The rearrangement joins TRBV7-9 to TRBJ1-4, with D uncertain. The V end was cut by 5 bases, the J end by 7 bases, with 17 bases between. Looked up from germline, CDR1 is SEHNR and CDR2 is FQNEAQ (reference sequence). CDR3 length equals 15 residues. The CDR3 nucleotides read TGTGCCAGCAGCGGAGTCGGGGAATTGAGTGAAAAACTGTTTTTT. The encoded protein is CASSGVGELSEKLFF. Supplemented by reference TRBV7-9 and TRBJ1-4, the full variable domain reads DTGVSQNPRHKITKRGQNVTFRCDPISEHNRLYWYRQTLGQGPEFLTYFQNEAQLEKSRLLSDRFSAERPKGSFSTLEIQRTEQGDSAMYLCASSGVGELSEKLFFGSGTQLSVL.

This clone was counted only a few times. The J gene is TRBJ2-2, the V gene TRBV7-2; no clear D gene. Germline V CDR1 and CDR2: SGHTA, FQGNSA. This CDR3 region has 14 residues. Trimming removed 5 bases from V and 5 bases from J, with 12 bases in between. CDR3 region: CASSLVPQTGELFF. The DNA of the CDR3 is TGTGCCAGCAGCCTAGTTCCTCAGACCGGGGAGCTGTTTTTT.

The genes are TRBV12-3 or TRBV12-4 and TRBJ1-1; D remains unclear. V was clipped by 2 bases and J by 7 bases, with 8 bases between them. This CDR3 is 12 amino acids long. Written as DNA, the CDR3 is TGTGCCAGCAGTTTATCCTTAAATGAAGCTTTCTTT. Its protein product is CASSLSLNEAFF.

CDR3: CASSPNRGGSSYNEQFF. The DNA of the CDR3 is TGTGCCAGCTCCCCTAATAGGGGGGGTTCCTCCTACAATGAGCAGTTCTTC. This chain links TRBV18 with TRBJ2-1; D is perhaps TRBD2 (7 bases). Trimming shortened V by 6 bases and J by 0 bases, and 18 bases separated the two germline ends. The germline CDR1 and CDR2 sequences are KGHSH and LQKENI. The CDR3 loop spans 17 amino acids.

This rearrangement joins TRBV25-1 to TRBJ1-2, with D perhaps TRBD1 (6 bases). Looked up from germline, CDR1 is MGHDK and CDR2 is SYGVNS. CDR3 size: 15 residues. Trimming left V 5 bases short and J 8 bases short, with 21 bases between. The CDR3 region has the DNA TGTGCCAGCAGTTTGGGGCAGGGGCGAGTGTGGGGCTACACCTTC. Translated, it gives CASSLGQGRVWGYTF.

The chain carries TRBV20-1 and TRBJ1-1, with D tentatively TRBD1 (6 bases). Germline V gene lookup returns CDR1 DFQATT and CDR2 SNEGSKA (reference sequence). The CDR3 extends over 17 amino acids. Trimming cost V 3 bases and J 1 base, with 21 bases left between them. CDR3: CSASGAPGGAQNTEAFF. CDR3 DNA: TGCAGTGCTAGTGGTGCCCCCGGGGGGGCTCAGAACACTGAAGCTTTCTTT.

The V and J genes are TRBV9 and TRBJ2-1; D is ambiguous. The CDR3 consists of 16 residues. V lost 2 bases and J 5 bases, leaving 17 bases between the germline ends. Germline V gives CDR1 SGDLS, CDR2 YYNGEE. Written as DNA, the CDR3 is TGTGCCAGCAGCGTCCGAACGGAACAGTGGAACAATGAGCAGTTCTTC. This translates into CASSVRTEQWNNEQFF. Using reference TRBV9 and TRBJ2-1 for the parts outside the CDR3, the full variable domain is DSGVTQTPKHLITATGQRVTLRCSPRSGDLSVYWYQQSLDQGLQFLIQYYNGEERAKGNILERFSAQQFPDLHSELNLSSLELGDSALYFCASSVRTEQWNNEQFFGPGTRLTVL.

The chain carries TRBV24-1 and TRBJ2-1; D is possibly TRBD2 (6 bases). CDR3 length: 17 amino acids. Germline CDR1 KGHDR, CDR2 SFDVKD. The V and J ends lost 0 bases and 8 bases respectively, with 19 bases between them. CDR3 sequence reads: CATSDLSAGGVDDEQFF. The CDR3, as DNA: TGTGCCACCAGTGATTTGTCTGCCGGAGGGGTCGACGATGAGCAGTTCTTC.